This TCR beta chain was sequenced in a study of blood T cells in healthy people across ages. This CDR3 spans 17 amino acids. Trimming removed 6 bases from V and 3 bases from J, with 21 bases in between. A second PCR of about 7 to 12 cycles used a sample-barcoded 5' primer and a J-beta primer mix. TCRdb processed the 5' RACE reads anew with MiXCR; each CDR3 protein has one entry. The table shows around 1,000,000 distinct CDR3 sequences, with around 25% occurring only once. This clonotype came up a few times. A further study also used this sample, focusing on T cells of mothers and their children.

The sample consisted of blood. This receptor was obtained from a girl aged 2 to 9 in good health. The chain links TRBV12-3 or TRBV12-4 to TRBJ1-3, with TRBD1 as a possible D gene (5 bases). This CDR3 reads CASSPPVQGFRGNTIYF. The CDR3 DNA follows: TGTGCCAGCAGCCCACCAGTCCAGGGTTTTCGTGGAAACACCATATATTTT.